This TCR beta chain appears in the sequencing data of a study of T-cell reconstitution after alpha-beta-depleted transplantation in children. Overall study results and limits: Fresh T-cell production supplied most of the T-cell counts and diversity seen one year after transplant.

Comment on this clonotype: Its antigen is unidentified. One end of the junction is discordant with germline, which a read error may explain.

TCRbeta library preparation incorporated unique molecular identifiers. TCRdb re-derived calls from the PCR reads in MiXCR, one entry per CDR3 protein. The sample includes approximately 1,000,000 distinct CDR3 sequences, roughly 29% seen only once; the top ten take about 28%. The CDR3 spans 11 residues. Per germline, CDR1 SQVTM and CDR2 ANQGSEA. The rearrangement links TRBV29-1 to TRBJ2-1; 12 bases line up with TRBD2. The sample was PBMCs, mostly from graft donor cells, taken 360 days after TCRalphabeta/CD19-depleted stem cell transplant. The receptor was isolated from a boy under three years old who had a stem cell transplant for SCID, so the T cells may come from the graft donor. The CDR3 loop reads CSVRLAGVLRF. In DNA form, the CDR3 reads TGCAGCGTTCGACTAGCGGGGGTCCTGAGGTTC.